The sequence of this T cell receptor beta chain was determined in a study of OX40 agonist ivuxolimab in advanced cancers. The assay was immunoSEQ multiplex PCR, and TCRdb's table has in-frame clones only and misses some. The data show fewer than 90,000 clones, 88% seen once. Sequencing was performed on CD4+ or CD8+ T cells sorted from blood, taken in a trial of the OX40 agonist ivuxolimab. The sequence was collected from an adult with an advanced solid tumor such as melanoma, head and neck, liver or kidney cancer.

CDR3 DNA: TGTGCCAGCAGCCTGTGGAATGAGCAGTTCTTC. Its translation: CASSLWNEQFF. V usage is TRBV13 and J usage is TRBJ2-1, with D uncertain. This CDR3 is built from 11 residues. Germline CDR1 PRHDT, CDR2 FYEKMQ (reference sequence). Trimming shortened V by 5 bases and J by 7 bases, and 6 bases separated the two germline ends.